The 15 T cell receptor beta chains below all came from one sample that was sequenced in a study of blood T cell repertoires in COVID-19. Here immunoSEQ multiplex PCR was the method, and the copy in TCRdb shows in-frame clones only, minus some. The sample shows approximately 190,000 clones, just under 85% of them seen only once. Material: peripheral blood. Receptors were obtained from a woman between 65 and 79 years old with active or convalescent COVID-19.

The V and J genes are TRBV24-1 and TRBJ2-7; 10 bases map to TRBD1. V lost 3 bases, J lost 7 bases, and 8 bases stayed unmatched. Germline V gene lookup returns CDR1 KGHDR and CDR2 SFDVKD. This CDR3 has 15 amino acids. CDR3 residues: CATSDRTGGRGEQYF. Here the CDR3 DNA reads TGTGCCACCAGTGATCGGACAGGGGGAAGAGGAGAGCAGTACTTC.

The rearrangement joins TRBV14 to TRBJ1-1; perhaps TRBD1 as D (5 bases). CDR1 SGHDN and CDR2 FVKESK come from the germline V gene. V was clipped by 6 bases and J by 5 bases, with 13 bases between them. CDR3 length equals 13 residues. The chain's CDR3 is CASRIRGRTEAFF. The DNA of the CDR3 is TGTGCCAGCAGAATAAGGGGTCGTACTGAAGCTTTCTTT.

The chain has TRBV19 and TRBJ2-2; 7 nucleotides line up with TRBD2. Germline trimming cut 7 bases from V and 6 bases from J; bases unmatched to any gene: 11. CDR1 is LNHDA and CDR2 is SQIVND in the germline V gene (reference sequence). This CDR3 contains 15 residues. The CDR3 DNA reads as TGTGCCAGTATGGGAGAGACTAGCAGGTCCGGGGAGCTGTTTTTT. Translated: CASMGETSRSGELFF.

The gene calls are TRBV9 and TRBJ1-3; D gene uncertain. Germline CDR1 and CDR2: SGDLS and YYNGEE. This CDR3 is 13 amino acids long. The V and J ends lost 3 bases and 4 bases respectively, with 8 bases between them. CDR3 region: CASSGAPGNTIYF. The DNA for the CDR3 is TGTGCCAGCAGCGGGGCCCCCGGAAACACCATATATTTT.

This sequence joins TRBV7-9 and TRBJ2-5, with D perhaps TRBD1 (5 bases). V dropped 2 bases and J dropped 5 bases, with 15 bases sitting between them. The CDR3 loop spans 15 amino acids. The germline V gene has CDR1 SEHNR and CDR2 FQNEAQ (reference sequence). CDR3 coding DNA: TGTGCCAGCAGCTTATCTGCAGGGCGGTGGGAGACCCAGTACTTC. It yields the protein CASSLSAGRWETQYF.

CDR3: CASSLGRSEAFF. As DNA, the CDR3 is TGCGCCAGCAGCTTGGGCCGCAGTGAAGCTTTCTTT. The V gene is TRBV5-1, the J gene TRBJ1-1; D remains ambiguous. Germline-derived CDR1 and CDR2 are SGHRS and YFSETQ. V was cut by 0 bases and J by 7 bases, with 7 bases left in between. The CDR3 extends over 12 amino acids.

V and J are TRBV6-5 and TRBJ2-4, with D possibly matching TRBD1 (5 bases). Trimming took off 6 bases at V and 0 bases at J, with 12 bases between the two ends. Germline CDR1 is MNHEY and CDR2 is SVGAGI. This CDR3 contains 15 residues. CDR3 nucleotides: TGTGCCAGCAGCCCGACAGTTCTAGCCAAAAACATTCAGTACTTC. It specifies CASSPTVLAKNIQYF.

The chain joins TRBV18 to TRBJ2-3; 8 nucleotides agree with TRBD2. This CDR3 spans 17 amino acids. V shed 3 bases, J shed 4 bases, and the junction held 12 bases outside the gene matches. CDR1 and CDR2 from the germline V gene are KGHSH and LQKENI. The CDR3 is CASSPLRLARDSDTQYF. DNA for the CDR3: TGTGCCAGCTCACCTCTCCGACTAGCGAGAGACTCAGATACGCAGTATTTT.

The V call is TRBV29-1, the J call TRBJ2-1, with TRBD2 matching 7 bases. V shed 0 bases, J shed 0 bases, and the junction held 11 bases outside the gene matches. The CDR3 length is 18 residues. Germline V gene sequence: CDR1 SQVTM, CDR2 ANQGSEA. The CDR3 here is CSVEDLGLAASSYNEQFF. In DNA, the CDR3 is TGCAGCGTTGAAGATCTCGGGCTAGCGGCTAGCTCCTACAATGAGCAGTTCTTC.

V and J are TRBV7-9 and TRBJ2-7; TRBD1 might be the D (6 bases). This CDR3 comprises 14 residues. The germline gives CDR1 SEHNR, CDR2 FQNEAQ (reference sequence). Trimming shortened V by 7 bases and J by 1 base, and 14 bases separated the two germline ends. The CDR3 DNA reads TGTGCCAGCATGGGGACACCCCCATCCTACGAGCAGTACTTC. This encodes CASMGTPPSYEQYF.

This sequence joins TRBV19 and TRBJ2-3; possible D gene TRBD2, 5 bases. Per the germline V gene, CDR1 is LNHDA and CDR2 is SQIVND (reference sequence). V lost 9 bases, J lost 5 bases, and 15 bases lay in between. This CDR3 spans 13 amino acids. The CDR3 region is CASRTAGGDTQYF. CDR3 sequence (DNA): TGTGCCAGCCGGACTGCGGGTGGAGATACGCAGTATTTT.

V usage is TRBV10-3 and J usage is TRBJ2-1; 10 bases are a match to TRBD2. The CDR3 extends over 13 amino acids. Germline CDR1 reads ENHRY; CDR2 reads SYGVKD. V shed 10 bases and J 8 bases; nucleotides not matched to a gene: 8. The CDR3 bases are TGTGCCACCGCGAAGCGGGAGGGGTATGAGCAGTTCTTC. The encoded protein is CATAKREGYEQFF.

This clone came up a few times. The chain joins TRBV7-9 to TRBJ1-1; TRBD1 might be the D (5 bases). Trimming removed 11 bases at V and 4 bases at J, with 14 bases between. The CDR3 runs to 12 residues. CDR1 and CDR2 (germline): SEHNR, FQNEAQ (reference sequence). DNA for the CDR3: TGTGCCCCCGGGGGGGTGGGCACTGAAGCTTTCTTT. Residues: CAPGGVGTEAFF.

J is TRBJ2-7 and V is TRBV13; 7 nucleotides match TRBD1. The junction had 7 bases not matched to a gene; V was cut back by 5 bases and J by 6 bases. CDR1 is PRHDT and CDR2 is FYEKMQ in the germline V gene (reference sequence). This CDR3 is 13 amino acids long. CDR3: CASSKDRATEQYF. Here the CDR3 DNA reads TGTGCCAGCAGCAAAGACAGGGCCACCGAGCAGTACTTC.

The chain recombines TRBV4-2 with TRBJ2-2, with 7 bases that match TRBD2. CDR3 length equals 16 residues. The germline V gene has CDR1 LGHNA and CDR2 YNFKEQ. The V segment lost 4 bases and the J segment 5 bases; nucleotides outside the gene matches: 10. CDR3 coding DNA: TGTGCCAGCAGCCCAGAAGGGACGGGGGGAACCGGGGAGCTGTTTTTT. This translates into CASSPEGTGGTGELFF.